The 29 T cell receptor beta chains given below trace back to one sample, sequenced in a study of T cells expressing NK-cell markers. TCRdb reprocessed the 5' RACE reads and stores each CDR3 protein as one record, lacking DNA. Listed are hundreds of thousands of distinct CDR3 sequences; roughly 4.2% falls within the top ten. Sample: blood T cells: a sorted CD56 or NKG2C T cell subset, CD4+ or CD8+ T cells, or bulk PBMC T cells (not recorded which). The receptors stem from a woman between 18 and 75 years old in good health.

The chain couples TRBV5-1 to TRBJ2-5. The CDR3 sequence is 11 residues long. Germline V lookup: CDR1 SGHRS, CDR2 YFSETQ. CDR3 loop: CASSLNETQYF.

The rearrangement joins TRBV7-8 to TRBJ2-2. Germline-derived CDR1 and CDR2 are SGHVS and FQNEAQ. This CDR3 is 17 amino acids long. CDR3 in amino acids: CASSLSLREKVAGELFF.

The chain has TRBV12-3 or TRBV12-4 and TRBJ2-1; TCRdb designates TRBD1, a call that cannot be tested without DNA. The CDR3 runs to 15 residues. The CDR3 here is CASSLDTPGYNEQFF.

CDR3 region: CASRSDQRSETQYF. The chain carries TRBV5-4 and TRBJ2-5. Germline loops: CDR1 SGHNT, CDR2 YYREEE (reference sequence). The CDR3 has 14 residues. Based on the CDR3 plus reference TRBV5-4 and TRBJ2-5, the full variable domain is ETGVTQSPTHLIKTRGQQVTLRCSSQSGHNTVSWYQQALGQGPQFIFQYYREEENGRGNFPPRFSGLQFPNYSSELNVNALELDDSALYLCASRSDQRSETQYFGPGTRLLVL.

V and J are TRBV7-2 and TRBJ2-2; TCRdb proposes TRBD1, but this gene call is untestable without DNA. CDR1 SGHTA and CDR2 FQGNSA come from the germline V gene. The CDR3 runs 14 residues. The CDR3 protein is CASSGDQGTGELFF.

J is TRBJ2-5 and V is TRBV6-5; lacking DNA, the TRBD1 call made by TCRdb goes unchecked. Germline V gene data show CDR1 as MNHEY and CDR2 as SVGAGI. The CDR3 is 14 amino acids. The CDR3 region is CASSYVGGQQTQYF.

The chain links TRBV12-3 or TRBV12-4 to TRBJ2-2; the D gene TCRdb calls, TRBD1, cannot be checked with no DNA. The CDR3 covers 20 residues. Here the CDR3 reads CASSSRQVVLSRQITGELFF.

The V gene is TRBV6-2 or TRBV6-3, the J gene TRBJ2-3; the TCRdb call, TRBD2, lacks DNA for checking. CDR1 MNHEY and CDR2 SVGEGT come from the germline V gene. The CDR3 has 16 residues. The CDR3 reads CASTSRTSGRTDTQYF.

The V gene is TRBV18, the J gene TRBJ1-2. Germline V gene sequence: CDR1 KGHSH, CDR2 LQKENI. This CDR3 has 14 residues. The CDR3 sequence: CASSPGRDLYGYTF.

The CDR3 reads CSVGLGQNYEQYF. The genes are TRBV29-1 and TRBJ2-7; TCRdb outputs TRBD1, but without DNA this stays unchecked. Germline CDR1 is SQVTM and CDR2 is ANQGSEA. CDR3 length: 13 amino acids.

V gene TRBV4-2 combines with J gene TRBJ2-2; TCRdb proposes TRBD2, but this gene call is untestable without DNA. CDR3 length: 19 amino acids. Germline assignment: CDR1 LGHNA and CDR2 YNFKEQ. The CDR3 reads CASSQEAVGVGGGTGELFF.

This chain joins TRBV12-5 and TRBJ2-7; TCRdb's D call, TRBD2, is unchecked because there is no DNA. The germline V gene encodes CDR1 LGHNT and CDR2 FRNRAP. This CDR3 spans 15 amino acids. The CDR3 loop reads CASGRGTSGFYEQYF.

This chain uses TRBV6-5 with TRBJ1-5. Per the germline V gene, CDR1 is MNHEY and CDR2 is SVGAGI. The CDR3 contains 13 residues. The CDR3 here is CASSYLSDQPQHF.

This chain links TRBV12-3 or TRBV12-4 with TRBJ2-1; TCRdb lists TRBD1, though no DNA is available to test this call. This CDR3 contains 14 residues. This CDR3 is CASTERGGNSEQFF.

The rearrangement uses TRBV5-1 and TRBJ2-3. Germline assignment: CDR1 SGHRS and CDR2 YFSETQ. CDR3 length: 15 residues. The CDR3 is CASTSEGYGTDTQYF. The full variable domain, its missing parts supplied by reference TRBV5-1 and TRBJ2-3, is KAGVTQTPRYLIKTRGQQVTLSCSPISGHRSVSWYQQTPGQGLQFLFEYFSETQRNKGNFPGRFSGRQFSNSRSEMNVSTLELGDSALYLCASTSEGYGTDTQYFGPGTRLTVL.

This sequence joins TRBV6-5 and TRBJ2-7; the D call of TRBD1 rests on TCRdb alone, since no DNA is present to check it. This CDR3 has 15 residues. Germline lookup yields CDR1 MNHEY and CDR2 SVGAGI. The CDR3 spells CASSYAGQGVSEQYF.

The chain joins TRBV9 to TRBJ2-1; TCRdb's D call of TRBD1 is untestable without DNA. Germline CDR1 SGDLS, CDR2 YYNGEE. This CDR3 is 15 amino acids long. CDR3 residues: CASSVGAASYNEQFF.

The CDR3 protein is CASSQVGLAGSSDTQYF. This chain connects TRBV3-1 to TRBJ2-3; TCRdb's assignment of TRBD2 cannot be checked, as there is no DNA. The germline CDR1 and CDR2 sequences are LGHDT and YNNKEL (reference sequence). CDR3 size: 17 residues.

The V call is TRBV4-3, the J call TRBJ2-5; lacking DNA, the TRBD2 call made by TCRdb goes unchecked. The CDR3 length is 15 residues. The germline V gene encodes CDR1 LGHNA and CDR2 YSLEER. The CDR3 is CASSQGAGGQETQYF.

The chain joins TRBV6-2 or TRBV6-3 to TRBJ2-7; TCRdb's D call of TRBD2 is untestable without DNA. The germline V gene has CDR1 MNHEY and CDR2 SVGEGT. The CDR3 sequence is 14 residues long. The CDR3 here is CASRTSGSSYEQYF.

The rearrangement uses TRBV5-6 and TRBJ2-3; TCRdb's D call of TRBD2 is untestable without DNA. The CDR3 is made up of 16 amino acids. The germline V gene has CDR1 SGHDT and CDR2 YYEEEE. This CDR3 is CASSRRLAGATDTQYF.

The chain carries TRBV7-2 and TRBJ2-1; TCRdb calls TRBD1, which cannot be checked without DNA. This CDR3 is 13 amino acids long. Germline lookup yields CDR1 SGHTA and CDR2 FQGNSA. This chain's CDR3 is CASSFPDYNEQFF.

The chain's CDR3 is CSARDHGKTSREQYF. The rearrangement uses TRBV20-1 and TRBJ2-7; checking the TCRdb D call of TRBD2 is not possible without DNA. The CDR3 extends over 15 amino acids. From germline, CDR1 is DFQATT and CDR2 SNEGSKA (reference sequence).

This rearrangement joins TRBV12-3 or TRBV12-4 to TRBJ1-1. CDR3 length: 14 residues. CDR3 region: CASSLRGGGTEAFF.

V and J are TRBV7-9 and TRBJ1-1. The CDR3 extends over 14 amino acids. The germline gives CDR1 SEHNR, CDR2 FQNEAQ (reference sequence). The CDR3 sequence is CASSFAGEYTEAFF.

CDR3: CSARDPQGSGYGYTF. The chain employs TRBV20-1 and TRBJ1-2; TCRdb designates TRBD1, a call that cannot be tested without DNA. Germline CDR1 reads DFQATT; CDR2 reads SNEGSKA (reference sequence). The CDR3 has 15 amino acids.

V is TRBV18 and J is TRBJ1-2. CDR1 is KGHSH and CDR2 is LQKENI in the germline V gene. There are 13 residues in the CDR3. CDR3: CASSTKAGYGYTF.

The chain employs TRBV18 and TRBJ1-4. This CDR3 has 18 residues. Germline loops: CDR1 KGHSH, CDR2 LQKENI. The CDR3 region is CASSPRTGGISTNEKLFF.

CDR3 amino acids: CASSSLAGDGYNEQFF. This chain connects TRBV12-3 or TRBV12-4 to TRBJ2-1; TCRdb lists TRBD2, though no DNA is available to test this call. The CDR3 consists of 16 residues.